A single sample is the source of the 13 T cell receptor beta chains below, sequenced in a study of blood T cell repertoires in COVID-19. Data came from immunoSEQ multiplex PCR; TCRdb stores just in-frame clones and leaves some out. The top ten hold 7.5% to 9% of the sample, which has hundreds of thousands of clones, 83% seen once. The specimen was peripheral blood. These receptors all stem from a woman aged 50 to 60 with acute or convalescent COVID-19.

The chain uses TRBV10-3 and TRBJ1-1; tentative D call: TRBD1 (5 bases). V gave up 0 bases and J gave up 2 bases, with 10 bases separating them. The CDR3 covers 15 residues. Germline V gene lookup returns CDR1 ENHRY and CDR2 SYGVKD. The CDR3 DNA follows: TGTGCCATCAGTGAGTCGTTGACAGTAAACACTGAAGCTTTCTTT. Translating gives CAISESLTVNTEAFF.

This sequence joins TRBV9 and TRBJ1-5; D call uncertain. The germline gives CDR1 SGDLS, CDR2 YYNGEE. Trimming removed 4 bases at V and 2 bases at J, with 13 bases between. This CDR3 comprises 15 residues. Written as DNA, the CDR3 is TGTGCCAGCAGCCCAGGACTTGGCGGCAATCAGCCCCAGCATTTT. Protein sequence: CASSPGLGGNQPQHF.

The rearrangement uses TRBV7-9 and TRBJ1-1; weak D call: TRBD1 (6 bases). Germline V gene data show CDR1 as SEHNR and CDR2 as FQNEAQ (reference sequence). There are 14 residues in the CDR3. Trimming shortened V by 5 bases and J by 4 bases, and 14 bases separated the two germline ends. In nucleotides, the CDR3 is TGTGCCAGCAGCCACCAGGTAGGGGGCACTGAAGCTTTCTTT. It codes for CASSHQVGGTEAFF.

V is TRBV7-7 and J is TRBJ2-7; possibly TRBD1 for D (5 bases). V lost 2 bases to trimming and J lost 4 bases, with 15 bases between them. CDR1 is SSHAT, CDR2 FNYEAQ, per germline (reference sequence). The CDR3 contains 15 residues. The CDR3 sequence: CASSLRRKGLYEQYF. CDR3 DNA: TGTGCCAGCAGCTTACGTCGGAAGGGGCTGTACGAGCAGTACTTC.

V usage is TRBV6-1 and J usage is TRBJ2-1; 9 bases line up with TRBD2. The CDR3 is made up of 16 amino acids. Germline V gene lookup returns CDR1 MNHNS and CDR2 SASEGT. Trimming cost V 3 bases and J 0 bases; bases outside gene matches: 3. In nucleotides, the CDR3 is TGTGCCAGCAGTGACCCTAGCGGGATCTCCTACAATGAGCAGTTCTTC. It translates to CASSDPSGISYNEQFF.

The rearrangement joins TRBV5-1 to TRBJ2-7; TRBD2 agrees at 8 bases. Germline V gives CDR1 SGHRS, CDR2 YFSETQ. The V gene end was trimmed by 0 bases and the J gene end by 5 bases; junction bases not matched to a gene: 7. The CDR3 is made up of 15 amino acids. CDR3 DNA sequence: TGCGCCAGCAGCTTGGGACCGGGTAGCGGGAACGAGCAGTACTTC. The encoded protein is CASSLGPGSGNEQYF.

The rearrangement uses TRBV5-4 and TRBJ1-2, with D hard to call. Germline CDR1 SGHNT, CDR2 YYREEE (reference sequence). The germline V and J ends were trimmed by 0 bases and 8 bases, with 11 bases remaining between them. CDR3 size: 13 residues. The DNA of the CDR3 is TGTGCCAGCAGCTTGGGTCAGTCTAGGGGCTACACCTTC. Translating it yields CASSLGQSRGYTF.

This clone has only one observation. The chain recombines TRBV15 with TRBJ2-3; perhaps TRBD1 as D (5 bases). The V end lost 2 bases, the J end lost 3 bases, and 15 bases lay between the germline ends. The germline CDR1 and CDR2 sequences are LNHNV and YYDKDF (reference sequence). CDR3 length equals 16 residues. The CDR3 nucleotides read TGTGCCACCAGCAGATATGGTCAGGGTCAGACAGATACGCAGTATTTT. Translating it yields CATSRYGQGQTDTQYF.

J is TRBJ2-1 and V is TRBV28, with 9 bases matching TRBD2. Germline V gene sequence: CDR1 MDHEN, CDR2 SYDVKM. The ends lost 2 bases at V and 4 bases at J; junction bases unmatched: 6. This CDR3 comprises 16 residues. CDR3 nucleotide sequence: TGTGCCAGCAGTTTAGCGGGAGGGATATCGTACAATGAGCAGTTCTTC. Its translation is CASSLAGGISYNEQFF.

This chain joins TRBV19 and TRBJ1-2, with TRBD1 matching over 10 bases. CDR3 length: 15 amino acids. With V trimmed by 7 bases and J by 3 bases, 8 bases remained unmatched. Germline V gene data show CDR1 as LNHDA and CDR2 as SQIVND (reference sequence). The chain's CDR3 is CASKSGTGDYYGYTF. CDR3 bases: TGTGCCAGTAAATCAGGGACAGGGGATTACTATGGCTACACCTTC.

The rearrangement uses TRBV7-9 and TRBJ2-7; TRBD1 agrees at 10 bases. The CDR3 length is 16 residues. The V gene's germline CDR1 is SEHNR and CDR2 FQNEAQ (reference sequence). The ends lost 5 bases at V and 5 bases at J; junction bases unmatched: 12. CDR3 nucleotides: TGTGCCAGCAGCCTCGGACAGGGGGGACTATCCGACGAGCAGTACTTC. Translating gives CASSLGQGGLSDEQYF.

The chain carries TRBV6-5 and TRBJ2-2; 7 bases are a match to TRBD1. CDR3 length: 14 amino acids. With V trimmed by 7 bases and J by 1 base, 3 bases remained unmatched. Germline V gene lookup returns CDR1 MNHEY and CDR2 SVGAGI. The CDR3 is CASTNRGNTGELFF. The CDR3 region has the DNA TGTGCCAGCACCAACAGGGGGAACACCGGGGAGCTGTTTTTT.

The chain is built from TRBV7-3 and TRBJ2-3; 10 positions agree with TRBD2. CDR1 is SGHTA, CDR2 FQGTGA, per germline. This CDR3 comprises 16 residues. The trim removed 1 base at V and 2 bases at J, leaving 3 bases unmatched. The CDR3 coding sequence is TGTGCCAGCAGCTTAATTGGGACTAGCGTCACAGATACGCAGTATTTT. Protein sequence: CASSLIGTSVTDTQYF.